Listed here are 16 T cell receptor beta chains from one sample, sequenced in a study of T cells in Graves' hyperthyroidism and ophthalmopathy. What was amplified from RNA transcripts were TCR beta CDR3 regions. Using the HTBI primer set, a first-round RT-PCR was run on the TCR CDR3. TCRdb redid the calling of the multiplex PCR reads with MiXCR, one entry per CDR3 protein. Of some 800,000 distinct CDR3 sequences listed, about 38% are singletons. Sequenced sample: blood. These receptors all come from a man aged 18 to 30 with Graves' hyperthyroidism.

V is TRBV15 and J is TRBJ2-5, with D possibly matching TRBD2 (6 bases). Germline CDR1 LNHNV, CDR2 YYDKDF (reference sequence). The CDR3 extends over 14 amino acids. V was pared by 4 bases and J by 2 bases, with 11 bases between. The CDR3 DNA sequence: TGTGCCACCAGCAAAACAAGCGGGCAAGAGACCCAGTACTTC. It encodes CATSKTSGQETQYF.

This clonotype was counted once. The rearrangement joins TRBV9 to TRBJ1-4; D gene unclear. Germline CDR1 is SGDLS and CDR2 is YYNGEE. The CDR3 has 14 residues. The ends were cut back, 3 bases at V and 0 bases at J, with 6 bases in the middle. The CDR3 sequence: CASSATATNEKLFF. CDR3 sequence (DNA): TGTGCCAGCAGCGCCACAGCAACTAATGAAAAACTGTTTTTT.

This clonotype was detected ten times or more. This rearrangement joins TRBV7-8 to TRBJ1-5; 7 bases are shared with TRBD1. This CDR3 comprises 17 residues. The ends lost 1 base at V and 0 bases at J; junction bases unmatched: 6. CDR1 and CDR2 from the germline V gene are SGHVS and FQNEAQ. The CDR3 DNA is TGTGCCAGCAGCTTAGTAGAGGGACAGTATAGCAATCAGCCCCAGCATTTT. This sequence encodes CASSLVEGQYSNQPQHF.

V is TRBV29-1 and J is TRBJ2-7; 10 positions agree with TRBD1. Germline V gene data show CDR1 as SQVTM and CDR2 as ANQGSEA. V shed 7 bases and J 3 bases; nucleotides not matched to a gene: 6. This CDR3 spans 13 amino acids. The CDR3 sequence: CSGGQGSSYEQYF. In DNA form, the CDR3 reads TGCAGCGGGGGACAGGGGAGTAGCTACGAGCAGTACTTC.

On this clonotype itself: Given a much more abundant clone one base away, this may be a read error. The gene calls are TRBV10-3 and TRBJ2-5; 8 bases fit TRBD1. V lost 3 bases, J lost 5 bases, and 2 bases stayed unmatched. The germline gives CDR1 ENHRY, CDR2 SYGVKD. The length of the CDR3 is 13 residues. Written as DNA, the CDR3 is TGTGCCATCAGTGAAAGACAGGGGGAGACCCAGTACTTC. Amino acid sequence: CAISERQGETQYF.

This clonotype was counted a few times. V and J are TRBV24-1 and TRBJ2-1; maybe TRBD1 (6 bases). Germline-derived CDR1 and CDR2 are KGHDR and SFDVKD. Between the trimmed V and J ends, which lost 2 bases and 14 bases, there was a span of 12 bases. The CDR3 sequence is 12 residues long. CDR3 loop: CATSDYRVAEFF. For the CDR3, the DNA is TGTGCCACCAGTGATTACAGGGTTGCCGAGTTCTTC.

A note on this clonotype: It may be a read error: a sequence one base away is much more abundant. CDR3 nucleotide sequence: TGTGCCAGCAGCTCACATAAGATGGTTGGGGACAAACTGTTTTTT. This sequence encodes CASSSHKMVGDKLFF. The rearrangement uses TRBV7-9 and TRBJ1-4; TRBD1 might be the D (5 bases). The CDR3 is 15 residues long. Trimming removed 4 bases at V and 11 bases at J, with 20 bases between. Germline values: CDR1 SEHNR, CDR2 FQNEAQ (reference sequence).

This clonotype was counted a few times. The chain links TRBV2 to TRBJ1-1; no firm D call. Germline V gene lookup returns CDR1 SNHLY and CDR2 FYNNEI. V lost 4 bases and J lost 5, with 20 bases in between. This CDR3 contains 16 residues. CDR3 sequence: CASSGGSLLEWTEAFF. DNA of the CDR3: TGTGCCAGCAGTGGCGGCAGCCTCCTGGAGTGGACTGAAGCTTTCTTT.

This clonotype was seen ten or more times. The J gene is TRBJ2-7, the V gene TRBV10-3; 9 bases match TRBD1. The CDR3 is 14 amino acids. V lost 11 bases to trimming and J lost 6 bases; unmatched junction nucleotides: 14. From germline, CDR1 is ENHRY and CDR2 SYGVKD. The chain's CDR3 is CALSTGTGPGEQYF. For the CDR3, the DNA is TGTGCCCTGTCAACCGGGACAGGGCCGGGCGAGCAGTACTTC.

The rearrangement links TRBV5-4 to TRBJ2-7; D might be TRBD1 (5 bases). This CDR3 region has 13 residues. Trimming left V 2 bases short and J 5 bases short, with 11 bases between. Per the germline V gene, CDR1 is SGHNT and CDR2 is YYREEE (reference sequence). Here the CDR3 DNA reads TGTGCCAGCAGCTTAGGTGAAGGGGACGAGCAGTACTTC. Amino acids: CASSLGEGDEQYF.

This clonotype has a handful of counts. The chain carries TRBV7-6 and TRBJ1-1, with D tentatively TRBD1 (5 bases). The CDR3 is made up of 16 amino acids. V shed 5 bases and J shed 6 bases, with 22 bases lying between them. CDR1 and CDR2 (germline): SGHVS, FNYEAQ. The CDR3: CASSQEGQFMLPEAFF. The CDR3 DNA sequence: TGTGCCAGCAGCCAAGAGGGGCAGTTTATGTTACCTGAAGCTTTCTTT.

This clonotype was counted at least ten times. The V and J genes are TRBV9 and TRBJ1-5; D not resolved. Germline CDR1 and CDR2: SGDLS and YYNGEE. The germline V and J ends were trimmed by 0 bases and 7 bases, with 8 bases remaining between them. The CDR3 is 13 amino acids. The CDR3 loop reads CASSVEGKQPQHF. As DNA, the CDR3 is TGTGCCAGCAGCGTAGAGGGTAAGCAGCCCCAGCATTTT.

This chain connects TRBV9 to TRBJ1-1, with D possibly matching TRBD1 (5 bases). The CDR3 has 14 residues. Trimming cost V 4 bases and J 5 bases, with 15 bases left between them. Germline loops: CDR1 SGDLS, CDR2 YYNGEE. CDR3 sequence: CASSQWGDGTEAFF. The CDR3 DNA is TGTGCCAGCAGCCAGTGGGGGGATGGGACTGAAGCTTTCTTT.

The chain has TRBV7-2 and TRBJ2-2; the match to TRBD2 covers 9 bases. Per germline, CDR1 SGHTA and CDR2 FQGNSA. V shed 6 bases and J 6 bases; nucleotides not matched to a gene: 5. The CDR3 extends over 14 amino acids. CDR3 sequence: CASSYRGRAGELFF. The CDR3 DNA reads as TGTGCCAGCAGTTACCGCGGGAGGGCCGGGGAGCTGTTTTTT.

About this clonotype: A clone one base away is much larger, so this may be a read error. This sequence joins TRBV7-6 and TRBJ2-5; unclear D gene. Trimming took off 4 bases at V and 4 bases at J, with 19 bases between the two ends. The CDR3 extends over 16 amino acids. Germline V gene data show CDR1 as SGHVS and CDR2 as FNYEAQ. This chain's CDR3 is CASSSRVPGYRETQYF. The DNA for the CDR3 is TGTGCCAGCAGCTCTCGAGTGCCAGGCTACCGAGAGACCCAGTACTTC.

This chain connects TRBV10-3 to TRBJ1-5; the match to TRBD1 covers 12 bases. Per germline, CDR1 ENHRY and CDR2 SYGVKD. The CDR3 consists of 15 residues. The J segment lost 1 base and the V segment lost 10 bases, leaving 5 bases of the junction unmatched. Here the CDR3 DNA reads TGTGCCACCGGGACAGGGGGCTGGAGCAATCAGCCCCAGCATTTT. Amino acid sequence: CATGTGGWSNQPQHF.